Each of the 22 T cell receptor beta chains below was sequenced from the same sample in a study of graft-versus-host responses after intestinal transplantation. Assay: immunoSEQ multiplex PCR; the TCRdb copy retains only in-frame clones and omits some. Of 96,000 or so clones in the sample, approximately 90% were seen once. Antigens for these TCRs are unknown. The sequencing here drew on unstimulated CD4+ T cells sorted from spleen or lymph node cells, taken before intestinal transplant. The receptors were sampled from a human donor who received an intestinal transplant.

This chain connects TRBV30 to TRBJ2-5; D might be TRBD2 (6 bases). Trimming took 1 base from V and 11 from J, leaving 8 bases between them. Germline values: CDR1 GTSNPN, CDR2 SVGIG (reference sequence). There are 10 residues in the CDR3. Here the CDR3 reads CAWSGGVQYF. Written as DNA, the CDR3 is TGTGCCTGGAGTGGGGGGGTGCAGTACTTC.

V is TRBV13 and J is TRBJ1-2, with 7 bases that match TRBD1. The CDR3 length is 14 residues. Germline V lookup: CDR1 PRHDT, CDR2 FYEKMQ (reference sequence). The V segment lost 5 bases and the J segment 3 bases; nucleotides outside the gene matches: 6. CDR3 DNA sequence: TGTGCCAGCAGCACGGGACAGAGCTACTATGGCTACACCTTC. This sequence encodes CASSTGQSYYGYTF.

The rearrangement links TRBV7-2 to TRBJ1-6, with D tentatively TRBD1 (6 bases). V was clipped by 5 bases and J by 6 bases, with 14 bases between them. This CDR3 region has 15 residues. CDR1 and CDR2 (germline): SGHTA, FQGNSA. The CDR3 coding sequence is TGTGCCAGCAGCCCCCAGGGGCAGGCTAATTCACCCCTCCACTTT. Translated, it gives CASSPQGQANSPLHF.

CDR3 in DNA: TGCAGCGCTCAGAGGGGACAGGGTGTCTACGAGCAGTACTTC. This codes for CSAQRGQGVYEQYF. The chain is built from TRBV29-1 and TRBJ2-7; 9 bases match TRBD1. Losses at the gene ends were 7 bases for V and 3 bases for J; bases not matched to a gene: 10. The CDR3 consists of 14 residues. CDR1 is SQVTM, CDR2 ANQGSEA, per germline.

The rearrangement links TRBV6-1 to TRBJ1-1; D remains unclear. Trimming stripped 10 bases from V and 6 bases from J, with 18 bases between. Germline CDR1 is MNHNS and CDR2 is SASEGT. This CDR3 is built from 13 residues. The CDR3 DNA reads as TGTGCCACCTACCGTACTGTCCGCCCTGAAGCTTTCTTT. Amino acids: CATYRTVRPEAFF.

The gene calls are TRBV15 and TRBJ1-5; D is possibly TRBD1 (5 bases). The V end lost 4 bases, the J end lost 4 bases, and 17 bases lay between the germline ends. In germline, CDR1 is LNHNV, CDR2 YYDKDF (reference sequence). The CDR3 is 16 residues long. The CDR3 reads CATSKVGQGRNQPQHF. For the CDR3, the DNA is TGTGCCACCAGCAAGGTTGGGCAGGGCCGGAATCAGCCCCAGCATTTT.

The chain couples TRBV2 to TRBJ2-7; D is ambiguous. Trimming stripped 4 bases from V and 1 base from J, with 11 bases between. Germline V gene sequence: CDR1 SNHLY, CDR2 FYNNEI. This CDR3 comprises 14 residues. The CDR3 is CASSGKQSSYEQYF. The CDR3 nucleotides read TGTGCCAGCAGTGGCAAACAGTCTTCCTACGAGCAGTACTTC.

The chain's CDR3 is CASSPRTGGGYGYTF. The CDR3 bases are TGTGCCAGCAGCCCGCGGACAGGGGGCGGCTATGGCTACACCTTC. The rearrangement links TRBV5-6 to TRBJ1-2, with 11 bases matching TRBD1. After removal of 4 bases from V and 4 bases from J, the junction contained 6 bases not matched to a gene. The V gene's germline CDR1 is SGHDT and CDR2 YYEEEE. The CDR3 length is 15 residues.

V and J are TRBV4-3 and TRBJ2-3; 7 nucleotides line up with TRBD2. V shed 1 base, J shed 0 bases, and the junction held 1 base outside the gene matches. The CDR3 totals 15 residues. Germline CDR1 and CDR2: LGHNA and YSLEER. This CDR3 is CASSQARGSTDTQYF. The CDR3, as DNA: TGCGCCAGCAGCCAAGCGCGGGGGAGCACAGATACGCAGTATTTT.

This clone was counted a few times. The chain is built from TRBV2 and TRBJ1-4; no clear D. CDR1 is SNHLY and CDR2 is FYNNEI in the germline V gene. The CDR3 totals 15 residues. V dropped 7 bases and J dropped 3 bases, with 15 bases sitting between them. As DNA, the CDR3 is TGTGCCAGCATTAGGGAGCGGATAGCTAATGAAAAACTGTTTTTT. As protein: CASIRERIANEKLFF.

In its sample, this clone was seen once. This chain links TRBV4-2 with TRBJ2-7; 8 nucleotides agree with TRBD2. The CDR3 has 17 residues. Germline CDR1 is LGHNA and CDR2 is YNFKEQ. V was pared by 4 bases and J by 2 bases, with 13 bases of the junction left unmatched. CDR3 nucleotide sequence: TGTGCCAGCAGCCCCCAGGGCGGGACTAGTGGGACCTACGAGCAGTACTTC. It yields the protein CASSPQGGTSGTYEQYF.

The J gene is TRBJ2-7, the V gene TRBV27; 7 nucleotides agree with TRBD1. The germline V gene has CDR1 MNHEY and CDR2 SMNVEV (reference sequence). V was pared by 6 bases and J by 2 bases, with 7 bases of the junction left unmatched. The CDR3 has 14 amino acids. The CDR3 coding sequence is TGTGCCAGCAGGCTGGACAGGTTGGCCTACGAGCAGTACTTC. Residues: CASRLDRLAYEQYF.

The DNA for the CDR3 is TGTGCCAGCAGCCAAGCGGGGACAGGCTACACCTTC. Protein product: CASSQAGTGYTF. The chain links TRBV14 to TRBJ1-2; D may be TRBD1 (6 bases). The CDR3 is made up of 12 amino acids. Germline lookup yields CDR1 SGHDN and CDR2 FVKESK. Trimming took 1 base from V and 8 from J, leaving 8 bases between them.

V and J are TRBV30 and TRBJ2-3; D is undetermined. The V and J ends lost 2 bases and 6 bases respectively, with 9 bases between them. The CDR3 has 12 residues. CDR1 is GTSNPN, CDR2 SVGIG, per germline (reference sequence). CDR3 bases: TGTGCCTGGAGTTTTTTTTCGGATACGCAGTATTTT. Its protein is CAWSFFSDTQYF. Supplemented by reference TRBV30 and TRBJ2-3, the full variable domain reads SQTIHQWPATLVQPVGSPLSLECTVEGTSNPNLYWYRQAAGRGLQLLFYSVGIGQISSEVPQNLSASRPQDRQFILSSKKLLLSDSGFYLCAWSFFSDTQYFGPGTRLTVL.

The chain carries TRBV15 and TRBJ1-1; D possibly corresponds to TRBD1 (5 bases). The CDR3 runs 16 residues. V gave up 0 bases and J gave up 3 bases, with 14 bases separating them. The germline CDR1 and CDR2 sequences are LNHNV and YYDKDF (reference sequence). The DNA of the CDR3 is TGTGCCACCAGCAGAGATACAGGTGCCACGTACACTGAAGCTTTCTTT. Translation gives CATSRDTGATYTEAFF.

This rearrangement joins TRBV4-3 to TRBJ2-5; 12 bases map to TRBD2. Unmatched junction bases numbered 3, after V lost 0 bases and J lost 1 base. The CDR3 is made up of 17 amino acids. Germline CDR1 LGHNA, CDR2 YSLEER. DNA of the CDR3: TGCGCCAGCAGCCAAGACCCTAGCGGGGGGGCCCAAGAGACCCAGTACTTC. This codes for CASSQDPSGGAQETQYF.

The V gene is TRBV29-1, the J gene TRBJ2-5; 10 positions match TRBD2. Germline V gene data show CDR1 as SQVTM and CDR2 as ANQGSEA. The V segment lost 3 bases and the J segment 5 bases; nucleotides outside the gene matches: 15. The CDR3 is 17 residues long. In DNA form, the CDR3 reads TGCAGCGTTGAGGCGGAGTCAAGCGGGAGGGCCGGTGAGACCCAGTACTTC. Translating it yields CSVEAESSGRAGETQYF.

This clone has just a few counts. V usage is TRBV2 and J usage is TRBJ1-4; D may be TRBD1 (6 bases). V was shortened by 6 bases and J by 15 bases, with 20 bases between the two germline ends. Germline V gives CDR1 SNHLY, CDR2 FYNNEI. The CDR3 runs 13 residues. CDR3 coding DNA: TGTGCCAGCAGCCGCCGTTTTTCGGGACATATGTTTTTT. It is translated as CASSRRFSGHMFF.

V and J are TRBV9 and TRBJ2-7, with no clear D. Germline V gene data show CDR1 as SGDLS and CDR2 as YYNGEE. CDR3 length equals 14 residues. The V end lost 0 bases, the J end lost 2 bases, and 9 bases lay between the germline ends. Here the CDR3 reads CASSVDSVTYEQYF. In DNA, the CDR3 is TGTGCCAGCAGCGTAGATTCGGTTACCTACGAGCAGTACTTC.

The chain links TRBV6-4 to TRBJ1-1; 7 positions agree with TRBD1. V gave up 6 bases and J gave up 6 bases; unmatched junction bases: 7. This CDR3 contains 13 residues. CDR1 and CDR2 from the germline V gene are MRHNA and SNTAGT. CDR3 in amino acids: CASRQTGRPEAFF. The CDR3 nucleotides are TGTGCCAGCAGGCAGACAGGGAGGCCTGAAGCTTTCTTT.

This rearrangement joins TRBV28 to TRBJ1-2, with D possibly TRBD1 on 5 matching bases. The CDR3 sequence is 16 residues long. Trimming took off 8 bases at V and 5 bases at J, with 24 bases between the two ends. CDR1 MDHEN and CDR2 SYDVKM come from the germline V gene. The CDR3 bases are TGTGCCAGCGGCCCCCCCACGATATCGACAGAGTATGGCTACACCTTC. Translated: CASGPPTISTEYGYTF.

The chain recombines TRBV28 with TRBJ2-1; D uncertain. V was shortened by 8 bases and J by 5 bases, with 13 bases between the two germline ends. Germline CDR1 and CDR2: MDHEN and SYDVKM. CDR3 length: 13 residues. CDR3 coding DNA: TGTGCCAGCTTCACCCGACTGGACAATGAGCAGTTCTTC. Translating it yields CASFTRLDNEQFF.